Sequencing of this TCR beta chain was carried out in a study of cytomegalovirus exposure and HLA in healthy donors. The wider study: HLA-typed donors were the source of 86 million or so unique TCRs held in an early data release.

PCR involved 60 Vbeta and 13 Jbeta primers. Source study methods: In a later analysis, of 80 million to 90 million unique beta chains, around 9.9 million appeared in at least two donors. The table came from immunoSEQ multiplex PCR; TCRdb's copy has only in-frame clones and leaves some out. The V and J calls and the clone size are those of that table, but D and trimming were determined from the DNA. The data show roughly 100,000 clones, around 71% seen once. The CDR3 spans 16 residues. The J segment lost 3 bases and the V segment lost 4 bases, leaving 7 bases of the junction unmatched. Germline CDR1 and CDR2: SGHRS and YFSETQ.

The chain combines TRBV5-1 with TRBJ1-4; 9 bases line up with TRBD1. The origin of this receptor is a boy younger than 18 in good health and CMV-seronegative. The specimen was PBMCs. The CDR3 spells CASSPRDRVANEKLFF. CDR3 nucleotide sequence: TGCGCCAGCAGCCCCCGGGACAGGGTAGCTAATGAAAAACTGTTTTTT.